Below are 19 T cell receptor beta chains sequenced from a single sample in a study of human T cells and chemical hapten exposure. Total RNA was isolated from whole blood that had not been fractionated. Each CDR3 protein is one row after TCRdb ran MiXCR on the 5' RACE reads. The repertoire holds 110,000 or so distinct CDR3 sequences, with around 20% as singletons. All receptors derive from a human donor in good health.

This clonotype was picked up a small number of times. This chain connects TRBV27 to TRBJ1-4, with a tentative D call TRBD1 (6 bases). Trimming left V 4 bases short and J 4 bases short, with 10 bases between. This CDR3 is built from 14 residues. Germline V lookup: CDR1 MNHEY, CDR2 SMNVEV (reference sequence). The CDR3 DNA follows: TGTGCCAGCAGTTACGACAGGAATAATGAAAAACTGTTTTTT. Translated: CASSYDRNNEKLFF.

The chain links TRBV4-1 to TRBJ2-3; 8 bases agree with TRBD2. This CDR3 region has 16 residues. The V gene end was trimmed by 2 bases and the J gene end by 2 bases; junction bases not matched to a gene: 6. The germline gives CDR1 MGHRA, CDR2 YSYEKL. CDR3 region: CASSQFGGEATDTQYF. CDR3 in DNA: TGCGCCAGCAGCCAATTCGGGGGGGAAGCCACAGATACGCAGTATTTT.

This clonotype appeared many times. This chain connects TRBV6-5 to TRBJ2-1; 9 bases match TRBD1. CDR1 and CDR2 (germline): MNHEY, SVGAGI. This CDR3 has 15 amino acids. The V and J ends lost 5 bases and 4 bases, in that order; junction bases with no gene match: 6. CDR3 protein: CASSNGQGKYNEQFF. In DNA, the CDR3 is TGTGCCAGCAGTAATGGACAGGGGAAATACAATGAGCAGTTCTTC.

This sequence joins TRBV30 and TRBJ2-7; D call uncertain. The CDR3 has 12 residues. Germline-derived CDR1 and CDR2 are GTSNPN and SVGIG (reference sequence). The V gene lost 2 bases and the J gene lost 3 bases, with 8 bases spanning the gap. CDR3 amino acids: CAWSTDYYEQYF. DNA for the CDR3: TGTGCCTGGAGTACTGATTACTACGAGCAGTACTTC. Looking up the rest from reference TRBV30 and TRBJ2-7 gives the full variable domain: SQTIHQWPATLVQPVGSPLSLECTVEGTSNPNLYWYRQAAGRGLQLLFYSVGIGQISSEVPQNLSASRPQDRQFILSSKKLLLSDSGFYLCAWSTDYYEQYFGPGTRLTVT.

V is TRBV5-1 and J is TRBJ1-5; D possibly corresponds to TRBD1 (6 bases). CDR3 length: 15 amino acids. The V end was cut by 0 bases, the J end by 4 bases, with 11 bases between. Germline-derived CDR1 and CDR2 are SGHRS and YFSETQ. The CDR3 is CASSLGRGTNQPQHF. The CDR3 coding sequence is TGCGCCAGCAGCTTGGGAAGGGGGACTAATCAGCCCCAGCATTTT.

In this sample, this clonotype turned up a few times. This rearrangement joins TRBV7-2 to TRBJ2-2; D not resolved. Germline CDR1 SGHTA, CDR2 FQGNSA. Trimming stripped 3 bases from V and 7 bases from J, with 12 bases between. The CDR3 extends over 14 amino acids. The CDR3 sequence is CASSFSPAIGELFF. DNA for the CDR3: TGTGCCAGCAGCTTTAGCCCAGCAATCGGGGAGCTGTTTTTT.

The chain joins TRBV3-1 to TRBJ1-3; tentative D call: TRBD1 (5 bases). This CDR3 has 14 residues. CDR1 and CDR2 (germline): LGHDT, YNNKEL (reference sequence). The V and J ends lost 6 bases and 3 bases respectively, with 12 bases between them. DNA for the CDR3: TGTGCCAGCAGAAAAACAGGAAATGGAAACACCATATATTTT. Its protein is CASRKTGNGNTIYF.

This clonotype has more than one count but fewer than ten. The DNA of the CDR3 is TGTGCCAGCGGTTCGTCCAGGGGGTTTAAAAACATTCAGTACTTC. Translation gives CASGSSRGFKNIQYF. This chain uses TRBV6-6 with TRBJ2-4; 7 bases map to TRBD1. The CDR3 sequence is 15 residues long. Germline V lookup: CDR1 MNHNY, CDR2 SVGAGI (reference sequence). J gave up 4 bases and V 8 bases, and 11 bases lay outside the gene matches.

This clonotype appeared a single time. The genes are TRBV4-1 and TRBJ1-1; the D gene is possibly TRBD1 (6 bases). CDR3 length: 14 residues. CDR1 and CDR2 (germline): MGHRA, YSYEKL. The ends were cut back, 3 bases at V and 1 base at J, with 9 bases in the middle. CDR3 loop: CASSQTGANTEAFF. The CDR3 nucleotides are TGCGCCAGCAGCCAGACGGGGGCGAACACTGAAGCTTTCTTT.

The gene calls are TRBV4-1 and TRBJ2-5, with 8 bases fitting TRBD1. The ends lost 4 bases at V and 4 bases at J; junction bases unmatched: 14. The CDR3 is 17 amino acids. Germline values: CDR1 MGHRA, CDR2 YSYEKL. In DNA form, the CDR3 reads TGCGCCAGCAGCCCGTACCCGGACAGGGTCGTTTCAGAGACCCAGTACTTC. As protein: CASSPYPDRVVSETQYF.

In its sample, this clonotype was seen a few times. The rearrangement uses TRBV29-1 and TRBJ2-3; 8 bases fit TRBD1. The germline gives CDR1 SQVTM, CDR2 ANQGSEA. This CDR3 spans 14 amino acids. Trimming took 3 bases from V and 2 from J; bases not matched to a gene: 4. The CDR3: CSVDGQGNTDTQYF. CDR3 coding DNA: TGCAGCGTTGACGGACAGGGAAACACAGATACGCAGTATTTT.

This clonotype was detected a few times. J is TRBJ1-5 and V is TRBV7-9; D uncertain. Germline lookup yields CDR1 SEHNR and CDR2 FQNEAQ (reference sequence). The CDR3 extends over 14 amino acids. Trimming stripped 5 bases from V and 2 bases from J, with 10 bases between. The CDR3 loop is CASSHQEGNQPQHF. The CDR3 region has the DNA TGTGCCAGCAGCCACCAGGAAGGCAATCAGCCCCAGCATTTT. The full variable domain, with the rest looked up from reference TRBV7-9 and TRBJ1-5, is DTGVSQNPRHKITKRGQNVTFRCDPISEHNRLYWYRQTLGQGPEFLTYFQNEAQLEKSRLLSDRFSAERPKGSFSTLEIQRTEQGDSAMYLCASSHQEGNQPQHFGDGTRLSIL.

This chain uses TRBV3-1 with TRBJ2-1; 16 bases agree with TRBD2. This CDR3 spans 17 amino acids. The germline V gene encodes CDR1 LGHDT and CDR2 YNNKEL (reference sequence). Trimming at V came to 4 bases and at J to 4 bases, leaving 4 bases not matched to a gene. CDR3 protein: CASSLPGLAGGYNEQFF. The CDR3 DNA reads as TGTGCCAGCAGCCTCCCGGGACTAGCGGGAGGGTACAATGAGCAGTTCTTC.

The chain carries TRBV5-1 and TRBJ2-7, with D unclear. Looked up from germline, CDR1 is SGHRS and CDR2 is YFSETQ. CDR3 size: 14 residues. Deletions cut 4 bases from V and 7 bases from J, with 18 bases between. CDR3 nucleotides: TGCGCCAGCAGCAAACAGAGTACCTTAATGGAGCAGTACTTC. Protein: CASSKQSTLMEQYF.

This clonotype has a handful of counts. The genes are TRBV7-6 and TRBJ1-2, with D perhaps matching TRBD1 (5 bases). There are 15 residues in the CDR3. Looked up from germline, CDR1 is SGHVS and CDR2 is FNYEAQ. V was clipped by 5 bases and J by 5 bases, with 18 bases between them. This CDR3 is CASSLSLTAGYGYTF. The DNA for the CDR3 is TGTGCCAGCAGCCTTTCCCTGACAGCGGGATATGGCTACACCTTC.

The V gene is TRBV7-3, the J gene TRBJ2-7, with D possibly being TRBD1 (6 bases). The CDR3 is 15 residues long. Per the germline V gene, CDR1 is SGHTA and CDR2 is FQGTGA. V gave up 6 bases and J gave up 2 bases, with 17 bases separating them. The CDR3 loop reads CASRESGTLTYEQYF. CDR3 sequence (DNA): TGTGCCAGCAGGGAATCCGGGACACTGACCTACGAGCAGTACTTC.

The rearrangement links TRBV12-3 or TRBV12-4 to TRBJ2-7; 7 bases are shared with TRBD1. The CDR3 extends over 15 amino acids. The ends lost 1 base at V and 2 bases at J; junction bases unmatched: 5. In nucleotides, the CDR3 is TGTGCCAGCAGTTTAGGCTCGACAGGGACCTACGAGCAGTACTTC. It yields the protein CASSLGSTGTYEQYF.

The rearrangement uses TRBV7-2 and TRBJ2-5; possible D gene TRBD2, 6 bases. Trimming stripped 1 base from V and 3 bases from J, with 12 bases between. Germline CDR1 and CDR2: SGHTA and FQGNSA. This CDR3 is 15 amino acids long. Written as DNA, the CDR3 is TGTGCCAGCAGCTTAGGGAGCGGGTTCGAAGAGACCCAGTACTTC. Its protein product is CASSLGSGFEETQYF.

This clonotype was seen more than once but under ten times. This chain links TRBV6-5 with TRBJ2-7, with 9 bases identical to TRBD1. The germline V gene has CDR1 MNHEY and CDR2 SVGAGI. Trimming removed 0 bases from V and 0 bases from J; junction bases left unmatched: 3. This CDR3 comprises 16 residues. The CDR3 nucleotides read TGTGCCAGCAGTTACTCCGGGACAGGGACCTCCTACGAGCAGTACTTC. Translating gives CASSYSGTGTSYEQYF.